This T cell receptor beta chain was documented in a study of blood T cell repertoires in COVID-19. About the study: Samples of COVID-19 (acute and convalescent) were obtained from the United States, Italy and Spain. T cells, B-cell-depleted T cells, or PBMCs supplied cDNA or gDNA.

Germline CDR1 and CDR2: SGHRS and YFSETQ. The CDR3 totals 14 residues. Trimming pared 0 bases from V and 7 bases from J, leaving 10 bases between. The data were produced by immunoSEQ multiplex PCR, yet TCRdb's version contains in-frame clones alone and is incomplete. The repertoire holds tens of thousands of clones, with about 92% as singletons. The J gene is TRBJ1-4, the V gene TRBV5-1; D unclear. The sequence derives from a man between 50 and 59 years old with COVID-19, enrolled during active disease. Source material: peripheral blood. The CDR3 spells CASSLDGVVEKLFF. DNA for the CDR3: TGCGCCAGCAGCTTGGACGGGGTGGTTGAAAAACTGTTTTTT.